Below, 18 T cell receptor beta chains from the same sample are listed, as sequenced in a study of a mutant IDH1 vaccine in newly diagnosed glioma. Method: immunoSEQ multiplex PCR; TCRdb's copy keeps in-frame clones and lacks some. The sample contains more than 35,000 clones, approximately 83% of which appear only once. The time point: week 5, during vaccination. Every single dose of the vaccine, 300 ug of mutant IDH1 20-mer peptide, came with topical imiquimod. These receptors' antigens are unknown. The material was PBMCs, obtained from a glioma patient whose treatment included an IDH1 peptide vaccine. Receptor source: a man aged 40-50 years with glioma.

This clone occurred once. This chain joins TRBV7-9 and TRBJ1-4; D unresolved. The germline V gene encodes CDR1 SEHNR and CDR2 FQNEAQ (reference sequence). Trimming pared 1 base from V and 1 base from J, leaving 10 bases between. This CDR3 contains 16 residues. The CDR3 DNA sequence: TGTGCCAGCAGCTTAGTGGTGGAACAAACTAATGAAAAACTGTTTTTT. Protein product: CASSLVVEQTNEKLFF. Supplemented by reference TRBV7-9 and TRBJ1-4, the full variable domain reads DTGVSQNPRHKITKRGQNVTFRCDPISEHNRLYWYRQTLGQGPEFLTYFQNEAQLEKSRLLSDRFSAERPKGSFSTLEIQRTEQGDSAMYLCASSLVVEQTNEKLFFGSGTQLSVL.

The V call is TRBV27, the J call TRBJ2-7, with D perhaps given as TRBD1 or TRBD2 (5 bases each). The CDR3 spans 15 residues. Looked up from germline, CDR1 is MNHEY and CDR2 is SMNVEV (reference sequence). With 1 base removed from V and 6 bases from J, the gap between germline ends came to 16 bases. The DNA of the CDR3 is TGTGCCAGCAGTTTATACGAGGGGTCGCCTCGCGAGCAGTACTTC. As protein: CASSLYEGSPREQYF.

As to this clone: Different DNA sequences within this sample yield the same CDR3. The gene calls are TRBV18 and TRBJ2-7; tentatively, D is TRBD2 (6 bases). Germline loops: CDR1 KGHSH, CDR2 LQKENI. V dropped 3 bases and J dropped 1 base, with 7 bases sitting between them. The CDR3 runs 13 residues. In DNA, the CDR3 is TGTGCCAGCTCACCGGGGACTTCCTACGAGCAGTACTTC. This translates into CASSPGTSYEQYF.

This clone has just one count. The chain joins TRBV5-1 to TRBJ2-2; 10 positions match TRBD2. CDR1 SGHRS and CDR2 YFSETQ come from the germline V gene. CDR3 size: 15 residues. J gave up 5 bases and V 5 bases, and 6 bases lay outside the gene matches. The CDR3 reads CASSLLAGVTGELFF. The DNA for the CDR3 is TGCGCCAGCAGTTTGCTAGCGGGAGTTACCGGGGAGCTGTTTTTT.

This chain uses TRBV4-1 with TRBJ2-1; 8 bases agree with TRBD1. The CDR3 extends over 16 amino acids. The germline CDR1 and CDR2 sequences are MGHRA and YSYEKL. J gave up 2 bases and V 1 base, and 4 bases lay outside the gene matches. CDR3 sequence reads: CASSQGTQGAYNEQFF. CDR3 nucleotides: TGCGCCAGCAGCCAAGGGACACAGGGGGCCTACAATGAGCAGTTCTTC.

The CDR3 DNA reads TGTGCCAGCTCCAGGACAGGCGGAGACTCCGAGCAGTACTTC. Protein: CASSRTGGDSEQYF. This sequence joins TRBV6-5 and TRBJ2-7, with 7 bases lining up with TRBD1. The CDR3 runs to 14 residues. Germline V lookup: CDR1 MNHEY, CDR2 SVGAGI. V gave up 8 bases and J gave up 6 bases; unmatched junction bases: 13.

V gene TRBV7-2 combines with J gene TRBJ2-7; 12 nucleotides align to TRBD2. The V and J ends lost 1 base and 2 bases, in that order; junction bases with no gene match: 0. The V gene's germline CDR1 is SGHTA and CDR2 FQGNSA. This CDR3 spans 15 amino acids. In nucleotides, the CDR3 is TGTGCCAGCAGCTTAGGACTAGCGGGAGCCTACGAGCAGTACTTC. It is translated as CASSLGLAGAYEQYF.

This chain links TRBV9 with TRBJ2-3; 7 bases line up with TRBD2. Germline loops: CDR1 SGDLS, CDR2 YYNGEE. With V trimmed by 4 bases and J by 5 bases, 7 bases remained unmatched. The CDR3 length is 14 residues. The CDR3 DNA is TGTGCCAGCAGCACGACTGGGGGGGGAGATACGCAGTATTTT. The encoded protein is CASSTTGGGDTQYF.

The chain combines TRBV7-6 with TRBJ2-7; 10 positions agree with TRBD2. V lost 2 bases and J lost 6; bases outside the gene matches: 1. Germline V gene lookup returns CDR1 SGHVS and CDR2 FNYEAQ. The CDR3 extends over 13 amino acids. The CDR3 nucleotides read TGTGCCAGCAGCTTACGGACTAGCGGCGAGCAGTACTTC. Its protein is CASSLRTSGEQYF.

This clone was detected only a few times. The germline gene is not matched at one end of the junction; a read error may be the cause. The chain employs TRBV7-9 and TRBJ2-2; 7 bases match TRBD2. From germline, CDR1 is SEHNR and CDR2 FQNEAQ (reference sequence). The CDR3 spans 14 residues. CDR3 DNA: TGTGCCAGCAGCCTAGCGGCTAACACCGGGGAGCTGTTTTTT. The encoded protein is CASSLAANTGELFF.

This rearrangement joins TRBV29-1 to TRBJ2-7; no reliable D call. The V gene lost 4 bases and the J gene lost 5 bases, with 9 bases spanning the gap. Germline V gene lookup returns CDR1 SQVTM and CDR2 ANQGSEA. The CDR3 spans 11 residues. CDR3 in amino acids: CSVGPDHEQYF. The CDR3 DNA reads as TGCAGCGTTGGACCGGACCACGAGCAGTACTTC.

The V call is TRBV4-1, the J call TRBJ2-5; weak D call: TRBD2 (6 bases). Trimming shortened V by 6 bases and J by 2 bases, and 10 bases separated the two germline ends. Germline V gene lookup returns CDR1 MGHRA and CDR2 YSYEKL. The CDR3 extends over 13 amino acids. CDR3 DNA sequence: TGCGCCAGCAGGGAGGGGTCTCAAGAGACCCAGTACTTC. Its protein product is CASREGSQETQYF.

The genes are TRBV9 and TRBJ2-1, with a tentative D call TRBD2 (6 bases). The germline CDR1 and CDR2 sequences are SGDLS and YYNGEE. V shed 0 bases and J shed 5 bases, with 12 bases lying between them. The CDR3 covers 15 residues. The CDR3 is CASSVGASEHNEQFF. DNA of the CDR3: TGTGCCAGCAGCGTAGGGGCTAGCGAGCACAATGAGCAGTTCTTC.

V and J are TRBV19 and TRBJ2-1, with TRBD2 matching 8 bases. CDR1 and CDR2 from the germline V gene are LNHDA and SQIVND (reference sequence). V dropped 6 bases and J dropped 8; count of bases not matched to a gene: 6. This CDR3 has 13 amino acids. As DNA, the CDR3 is TGTGCCAGTAGCGGGAGGGTGATCGATGAGCAGTTCTTC. Translated: CASSGRVIDEQFF.

The gene calls are TRBV7-2 and TRBJ2-3; D call uncertain. Germline V gene sequence: CDR1 SGHTA, CDR2 FQGNSA. Trimming stripped 1 base from V and 2 bases from J, with 13 bases between. CDR3 size: 16 residues. The CDR3 loop is CASSLGWNHDTDTQYF. The CDR3 DNA sequence: TGTGCCAGCAGCTTAGGTTGGAACCATGACACAGATACGCAGTATTTT.

The V gene is TRBV19, the J gene TRBJ2-2, with D perhaps TRBD1 (6 bases). The CDR3 sequence is 18 residues long. Germline V CDR1 and CDR2: LNHDA, SQIVND (reference sequence). Trimming removed 5 bases at V and 4 bases at J, with 23 bases between. DNA of the CDR3: TGTGCCAGTAGTTCCATTCCCGACAGGTTAAGGACCACCGGGGAGCTGTTTTTT. Its translation is CASSSIPDRLRTTGELFF.

The chain has TRBV6-5 and TRBJ2-7; D is perhaps TRBD2 (6 bases). V dropped 0 bases and J dropped 3 bases, with 9 bases sitting between them. Germline CDR1 is MNHEY and CDR2 is SVGAGI. The CDR3 covers 14 residues. The CDR3 loop is CASSYSLSGYEQYF. The CDR3 bases are TGTGCCAGCAGTTACTCGCTTAGCGGCTACGAGCAGTACTTC.

The chain links TRBV7-2 to TRBJ1-3, with a tentative D call TRBD1 (5 bases). Trimming took 3 bases from V and 4 from J, leaving 10 bases between them. This CDR3 has 14 residues. Germline lookup yields CDR1 SGHTA and CDR2 FQGNSA. The CDR3 reads CASSLVGTGNTIYF. As DNA, the CDR3 is TGTGCCAGCAGCTTGGTCGGGACGGGAAACACCATATATTTT.